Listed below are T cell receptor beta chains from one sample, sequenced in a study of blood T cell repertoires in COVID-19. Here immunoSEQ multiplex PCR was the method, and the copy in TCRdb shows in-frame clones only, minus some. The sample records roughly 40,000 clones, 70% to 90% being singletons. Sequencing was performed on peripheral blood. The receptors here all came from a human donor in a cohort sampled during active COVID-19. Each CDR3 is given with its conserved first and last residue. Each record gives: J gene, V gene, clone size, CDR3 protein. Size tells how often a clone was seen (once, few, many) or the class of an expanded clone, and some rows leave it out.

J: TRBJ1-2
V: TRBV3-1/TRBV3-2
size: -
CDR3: CASSQAEGYGYTF

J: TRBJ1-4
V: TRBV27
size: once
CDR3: CASSLTGFMDEKLFF

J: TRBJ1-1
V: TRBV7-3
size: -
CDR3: CASSLMADTEAFF

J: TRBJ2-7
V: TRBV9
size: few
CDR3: CASSSGDGMGFYEQYF

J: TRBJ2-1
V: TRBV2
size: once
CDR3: CASSVGASNYNEQFF

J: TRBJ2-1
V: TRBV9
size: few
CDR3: CASSLSGEPSYNEQFF

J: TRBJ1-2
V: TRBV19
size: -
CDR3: CASSISAGGYGYTF

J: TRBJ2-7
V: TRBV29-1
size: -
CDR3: CSGGAGLDEQYF

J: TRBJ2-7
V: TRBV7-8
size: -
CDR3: CASMRSGRSYEQYF

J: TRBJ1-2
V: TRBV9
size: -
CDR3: CASSGTGALGYTF

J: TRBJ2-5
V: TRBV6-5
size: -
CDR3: CASRTGLLGTQYF

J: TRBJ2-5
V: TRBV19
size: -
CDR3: CASSIDGPSVAGRPLRETQYF

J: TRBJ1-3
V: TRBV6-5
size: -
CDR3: CASTGEGNTIYF

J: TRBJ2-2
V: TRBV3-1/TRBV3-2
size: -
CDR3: CASSQLGGRSGELFF

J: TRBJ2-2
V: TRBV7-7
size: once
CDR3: CASSPGQGIGGELFF

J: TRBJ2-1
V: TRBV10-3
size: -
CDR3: CAIRRGGGEQFF

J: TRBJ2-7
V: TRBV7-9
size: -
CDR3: CASSLASGAGGSYF

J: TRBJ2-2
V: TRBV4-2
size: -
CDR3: CASSQDLVGGALVNTGELFF

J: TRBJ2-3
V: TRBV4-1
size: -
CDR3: CASSPAGSTDTQYF

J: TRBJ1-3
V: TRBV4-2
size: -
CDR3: CASSRGSGSSGNTIYF

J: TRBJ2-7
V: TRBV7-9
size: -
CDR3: CASSHEGQFYEQYF

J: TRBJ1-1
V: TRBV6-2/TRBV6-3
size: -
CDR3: CASSYPPGLGTEAFF

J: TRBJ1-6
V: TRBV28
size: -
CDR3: CASTAGGSNSPLHF

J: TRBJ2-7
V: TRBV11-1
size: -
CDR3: CASSPRTYHHEQYF

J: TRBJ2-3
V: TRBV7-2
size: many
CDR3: CASSLGGGVTQYF

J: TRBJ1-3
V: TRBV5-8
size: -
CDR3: CASSGVQGKGNTIYF

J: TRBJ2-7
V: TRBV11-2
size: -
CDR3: CASSPWQGSIYEQYF

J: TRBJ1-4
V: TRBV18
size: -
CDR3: CASSPGSNEKLFF

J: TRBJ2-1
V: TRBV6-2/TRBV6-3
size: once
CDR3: CASSRGRLNEQFF

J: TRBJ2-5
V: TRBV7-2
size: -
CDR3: CASSSGRRGRSETQYF

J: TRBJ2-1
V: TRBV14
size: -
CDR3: CASSQARGGAAQFF

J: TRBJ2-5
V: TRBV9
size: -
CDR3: CASSVGGLAGGAETQYF

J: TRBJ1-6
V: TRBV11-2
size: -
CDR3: CASSLDLGSWSPLHF